This T cell receptor beta chain is from a study of T cells in localized non-small cell lung cancer. Study-level results: A median roughly 57 of the top 100 tumor clones appeared in adjacent lung. Tumor trailed uninvolved adjacent lung in T cell clonality, which peaked there.

Sequencing used immunoSEQ multiplex PCR; TCRdb keeps in-frame clones, though not all of them. The sample carries tens of thousands of clones, just over 85% recorded once. Germline CDR1 and CDR2: SNHLY and FYNNEI. V lost 8 bases to trimming and J lost 7 bases, with 11 bases between them. The CDR3 contains 11 residues. This clone is a singleton in its sample. Antigen: not known. The sequencing used peripheral blood, collected before any cancer treatment. This TCR derives from a male donor older than 55 with stage III lung adenocarcinoma. The gene calls are TRBV2 and TRBJ1-1, with D possibly TRBD1 on 5 matching bases. The CDR3: CASFYQGEAFF. CDR3 in DNA: TGTGCCAGCTTCTACCAGGGTGAAGCTTTCTTT.